Sequencing of this TCR beta chain was carried out in a study of shared clonotypes between healthy human individuals. The authors distributed each subset's genomic DNA evenly over several immunoSEQ plates. Assay used: immunoSEQ multiplex PCR; TCRdb lists only in-frame clones, some missing. The sample lists around 600,000 clones; roughly 97% were seen once. Trimming took 8 bases from V and 3 from J; bases not matched to a gene: 4. Germline CDR1 ENHRY, CDR2 SYGVKD. The CDR3 has 13 amino acids. Only Caucasian adults living in Nashville, Tennessee made up the donor group. In the CD4+ fraction, cells were divided into CD45RA+ naive and CD45RA-negative memory subsets.

The chain recombines TRBV10-3 with TRBJ2-3; 8 positions agree with TRBD1. The sample comprised naive CD4+ T cells sorted from blood. Regarding subset: CD45RA+ positively selected. The receptor was derived from a woman aged 25 to 39 in good health. CDR3: CAIEGTGTDTQYF. The CDR3 nucleotides read TGTGCCATCGAGGGGACAGGTACAGATACGCAGTATTTT.